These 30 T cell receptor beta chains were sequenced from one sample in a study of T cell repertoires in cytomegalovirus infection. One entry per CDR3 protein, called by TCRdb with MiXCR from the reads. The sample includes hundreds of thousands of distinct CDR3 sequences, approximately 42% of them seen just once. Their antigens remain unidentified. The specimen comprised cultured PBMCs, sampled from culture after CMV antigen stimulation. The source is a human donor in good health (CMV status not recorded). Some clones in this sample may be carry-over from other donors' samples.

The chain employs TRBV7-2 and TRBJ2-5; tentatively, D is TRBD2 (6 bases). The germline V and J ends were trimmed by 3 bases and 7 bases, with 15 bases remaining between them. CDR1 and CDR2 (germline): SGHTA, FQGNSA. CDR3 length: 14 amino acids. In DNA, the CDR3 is TGTGCCAGCAGCTTTCTCTCGCGGGAAGGGACCCAGTACTTC. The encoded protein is CASSFLSREGTQYF.

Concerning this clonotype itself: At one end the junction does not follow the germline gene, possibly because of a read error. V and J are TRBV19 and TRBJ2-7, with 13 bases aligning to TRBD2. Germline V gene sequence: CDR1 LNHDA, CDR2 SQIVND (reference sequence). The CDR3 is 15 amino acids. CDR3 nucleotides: TGTGCCAGTAGTTTGGCTTGGACTAGCGGGAGCCACACGAGCTTC. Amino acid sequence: CASSLAWTSGSHTSF. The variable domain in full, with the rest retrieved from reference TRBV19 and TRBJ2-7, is DGGITQSPKYLFRKEGQNVTLSCEQNLNHDAMYWYRQDPGQGLRLIYYSQIVNDFQKGDIAEGYSVSREKKESFPLTVTSAQKNPTAFYLCASSLAWTSGSHTSFGPGTRLTVT.

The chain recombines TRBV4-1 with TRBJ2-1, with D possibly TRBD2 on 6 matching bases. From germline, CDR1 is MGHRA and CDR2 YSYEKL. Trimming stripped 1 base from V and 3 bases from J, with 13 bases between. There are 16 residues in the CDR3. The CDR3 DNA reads TGCGCCAGCAGCCAAGGGACTATACCACGCTACAATGAGCAGTTCTTC. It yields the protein CASSQGTIPRYNEQFF.

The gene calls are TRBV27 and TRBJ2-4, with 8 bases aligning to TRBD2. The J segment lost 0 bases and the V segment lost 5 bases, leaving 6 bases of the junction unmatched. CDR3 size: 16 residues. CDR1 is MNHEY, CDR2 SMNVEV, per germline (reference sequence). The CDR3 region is CASSQLAVGAKNIQYF. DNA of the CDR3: TGTGCCAGCAGTCAACTAGCGGTTGGAGCCAAAAACATTCAGTACTTC.

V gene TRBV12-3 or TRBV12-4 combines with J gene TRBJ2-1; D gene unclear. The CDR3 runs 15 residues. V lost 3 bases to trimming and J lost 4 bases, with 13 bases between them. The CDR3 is CASSFSQTLYNEQFF. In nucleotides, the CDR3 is TGTGCCAGCAGTTTTAGTCAGACGCTATACAATGAGCAGTTCTTC.

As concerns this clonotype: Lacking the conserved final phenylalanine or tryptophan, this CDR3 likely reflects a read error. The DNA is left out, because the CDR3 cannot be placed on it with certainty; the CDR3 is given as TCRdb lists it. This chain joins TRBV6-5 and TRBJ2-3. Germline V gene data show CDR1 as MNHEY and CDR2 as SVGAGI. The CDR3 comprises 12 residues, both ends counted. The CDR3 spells CASSYSKGREIY.

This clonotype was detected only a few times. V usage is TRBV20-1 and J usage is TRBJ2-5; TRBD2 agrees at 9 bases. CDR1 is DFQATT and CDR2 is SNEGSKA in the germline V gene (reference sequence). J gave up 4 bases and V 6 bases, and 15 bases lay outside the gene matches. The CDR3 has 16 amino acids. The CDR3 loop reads CSAPIMVVAGAETQYF. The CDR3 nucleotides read TGCAGTGCCCCGATTATGGTAGTAGCGGGGGCAGAGACCCAGTACTTC.

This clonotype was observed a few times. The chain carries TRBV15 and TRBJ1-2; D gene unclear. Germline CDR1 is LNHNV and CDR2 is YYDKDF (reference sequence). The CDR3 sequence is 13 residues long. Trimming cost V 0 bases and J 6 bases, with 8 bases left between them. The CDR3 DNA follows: TGTGCCACCAGCAGAGATATGGTCGATGGCTACACCTTC. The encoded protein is CATSRDMVDGYTF.

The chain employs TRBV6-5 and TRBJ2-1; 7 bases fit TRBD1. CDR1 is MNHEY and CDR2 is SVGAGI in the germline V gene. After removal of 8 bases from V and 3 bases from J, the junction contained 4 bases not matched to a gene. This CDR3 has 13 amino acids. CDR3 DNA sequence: TGTGCCAGCTCTGACAGGGTCTACAATGAGCAGTTCTTC. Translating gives CASSDRVYNEQFF.

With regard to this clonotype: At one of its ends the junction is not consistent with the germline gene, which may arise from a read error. The CDR3 spells CASSLARSGHHTDTQYF. CDR3 DNA sequence: TGTGCCAGCAGTCTAGCTCGGTCCGGACACCACACAGATACGCAGTATTTT. This sequence joins TRBV12-3 or TRBV12-4 and TRBJ2-3, with D perhaps being TRBD1 or TRBD2 (5 bases each). The CDR3 has 17 amino acids.

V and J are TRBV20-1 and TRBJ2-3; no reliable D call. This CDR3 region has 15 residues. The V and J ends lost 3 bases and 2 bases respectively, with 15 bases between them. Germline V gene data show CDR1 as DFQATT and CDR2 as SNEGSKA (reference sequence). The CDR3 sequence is CSARYLAGFTDTQYF. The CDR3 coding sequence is TGCAGTGCTAGGTATTTAGCTGGCTTCACAGATACGCAGTATTTT.

In DNA form, the CDR3 reads TGTGCCAGCAGCTTAGTGGGGTTTACCCCGGGGTTCTATGAGCAGTTCTTC. Protein: CASSLVGFTPGFYEQFF. V gene TRBV7-9 combines with J gene TRBJ2-1, with TRBD2 as a possible D gene (5 bases). Germline lookup yields CDR1 SEHNR and CDR2 FQNEAQ (reference sequence). The CDR3 runs 17 residues. V was shortened by 1 base and J by 8 bases, with 21 bases between the two germline ends.

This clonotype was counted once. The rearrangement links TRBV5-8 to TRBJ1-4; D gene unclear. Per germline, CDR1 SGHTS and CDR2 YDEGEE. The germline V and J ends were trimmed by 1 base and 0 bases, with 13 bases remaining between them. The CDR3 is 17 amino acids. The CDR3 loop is CASSLRANLATNEKLFF. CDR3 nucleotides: TGTGCCAGCAGCTTGCGGGCTAACCTAGCAACTAATGAAAAACTGTTTTTT.

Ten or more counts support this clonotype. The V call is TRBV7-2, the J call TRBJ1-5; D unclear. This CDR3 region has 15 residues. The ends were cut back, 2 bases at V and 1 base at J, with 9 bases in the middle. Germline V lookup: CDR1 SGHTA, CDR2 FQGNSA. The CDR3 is CASSLRAGSNQPQHF. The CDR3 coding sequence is TGTGCCAGCAGCTTACGAGCGGGCAGCAATCAGCCCCAGCATTTT.

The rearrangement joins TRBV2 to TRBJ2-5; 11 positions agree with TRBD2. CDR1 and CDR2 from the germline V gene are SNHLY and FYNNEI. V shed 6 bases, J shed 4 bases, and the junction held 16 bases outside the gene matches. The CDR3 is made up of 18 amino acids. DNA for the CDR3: TGTGCCAGCAGCCAAATAGCGGGGGGGCCGAGTAGAGGAGAGACCCAGTACTTC. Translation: CASSQIAGGPSRGETQYF.

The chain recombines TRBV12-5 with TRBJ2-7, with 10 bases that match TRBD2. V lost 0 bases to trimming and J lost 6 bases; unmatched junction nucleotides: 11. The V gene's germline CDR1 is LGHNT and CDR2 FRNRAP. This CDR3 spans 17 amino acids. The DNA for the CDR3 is TGTGCTAGTGGTTTGGTACGGGCTAGCGGGAGAAGGTCCGAGCAGTACTTC. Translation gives CASGLVRASGRRSEQYF.

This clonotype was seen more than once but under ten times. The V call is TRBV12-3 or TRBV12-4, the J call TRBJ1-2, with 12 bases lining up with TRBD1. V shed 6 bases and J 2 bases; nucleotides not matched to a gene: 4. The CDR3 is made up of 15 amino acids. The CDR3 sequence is CASRPGQGANYGYTF. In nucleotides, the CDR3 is TGTGCCAGCAGGCCGGGACAGGGGGCCAACTATGGCTACACCTTC.

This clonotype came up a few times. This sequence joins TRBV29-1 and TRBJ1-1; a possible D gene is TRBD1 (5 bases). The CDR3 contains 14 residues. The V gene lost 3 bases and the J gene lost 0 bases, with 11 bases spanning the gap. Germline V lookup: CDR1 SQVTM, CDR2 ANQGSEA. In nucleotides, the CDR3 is TGCAGCGTTGACCGGGACGGGTTGAACACTGAAGCTTTCTTT. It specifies CSVDRDGLNTEAFF.

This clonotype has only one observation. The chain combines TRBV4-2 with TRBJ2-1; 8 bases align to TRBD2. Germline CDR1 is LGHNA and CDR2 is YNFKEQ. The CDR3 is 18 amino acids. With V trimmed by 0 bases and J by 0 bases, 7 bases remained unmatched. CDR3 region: CASSQEASGGLSYNEQFF. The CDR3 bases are TGTGCCAGCAGCCAAGAGGCCAGCGGGGGCCTCTCCTACAATGAGCAGTTCTTC.

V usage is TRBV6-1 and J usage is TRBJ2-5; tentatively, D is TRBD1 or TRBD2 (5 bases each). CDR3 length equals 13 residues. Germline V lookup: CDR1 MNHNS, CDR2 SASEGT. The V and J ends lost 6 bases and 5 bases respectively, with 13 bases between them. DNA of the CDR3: TGTGCCAGCAGCCAGGGCTGGGGGGAGACCCAGTACTTC. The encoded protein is CASSQGWGETQYF.

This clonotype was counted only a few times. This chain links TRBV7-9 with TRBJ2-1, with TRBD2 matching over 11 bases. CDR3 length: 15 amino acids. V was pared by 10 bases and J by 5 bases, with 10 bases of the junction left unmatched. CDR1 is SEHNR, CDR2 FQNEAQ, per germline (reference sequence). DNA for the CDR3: TGTGCCACTAAGACCGGGACTAGCGGCAACAATGAGCAGTTCTTC. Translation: CATKTGTSGNNEQFF.

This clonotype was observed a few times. The CDR3 sequence is CASSLTSPQETQYF. In DNA, the CDR3 is TGTGCCAGCAGCCTAACTAGCCCACAAGAGACCCAGTACTTC. The V call is TRBV7-2, the J call TRBJ2-5; D is perhaps TRBD2 (6 bases). There are 14 residues in the CDR3. V lost 5 bases, J lost 2 bases, and 12 bases lay in between. Germline lookup yields CDR1 SGHTA and CDR2 FQGNSA.

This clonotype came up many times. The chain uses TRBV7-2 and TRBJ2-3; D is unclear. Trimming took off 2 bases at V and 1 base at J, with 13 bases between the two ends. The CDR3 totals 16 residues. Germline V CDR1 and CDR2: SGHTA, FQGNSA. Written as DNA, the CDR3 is TGTGCCAGCAGCTTAACTTCCCAGATTCGCACAGATACGCAGTATTTT. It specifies CASSLTSQIRTDTQYF.

The CDR3 nucleotides read TGTGCCAGCAGTTTCTCACTAGCGGGGAGACAAGAGACCCAGTACTTC. Translated, it gives CASSFSLAGRQETQYF. The genes are TRBV28 and TRBJ2-5; the match to TRBD2 covers 10 bases. V was clipped by 3 bases and J by 2 bases; unmatched bases: 6. The CDR3 sequence is 16 residues long. Germline V gene lookup returns CDR1 MDHEN and CDR2 SYDVKM.

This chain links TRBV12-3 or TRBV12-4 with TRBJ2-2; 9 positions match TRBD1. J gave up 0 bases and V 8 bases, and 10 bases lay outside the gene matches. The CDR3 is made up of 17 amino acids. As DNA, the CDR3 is TGTGCCAGCCTACAGGGGGCACAGTTCGCGAACACCGGGGAGCTGTTTTTT. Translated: CASLQGAQFANTGELFF.

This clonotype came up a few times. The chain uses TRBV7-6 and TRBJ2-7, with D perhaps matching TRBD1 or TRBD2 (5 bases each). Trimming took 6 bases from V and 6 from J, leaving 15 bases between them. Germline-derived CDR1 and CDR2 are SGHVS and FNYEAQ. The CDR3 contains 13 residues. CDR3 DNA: TGTGCCAGCAGACGGGAAGGGGCGGCCGAGCAGTACTTC. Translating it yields CASRREGAAEQYF.

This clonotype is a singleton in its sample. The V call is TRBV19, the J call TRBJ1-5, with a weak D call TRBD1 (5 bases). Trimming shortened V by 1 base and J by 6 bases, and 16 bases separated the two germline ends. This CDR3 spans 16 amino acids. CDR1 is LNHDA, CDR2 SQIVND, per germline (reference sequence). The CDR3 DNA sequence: TGTGCCAGTAGTATAGGCAGCAGGGCTAATAGTCAGCCCCAGCATTTT. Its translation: CASSIGSRANSQPQHF. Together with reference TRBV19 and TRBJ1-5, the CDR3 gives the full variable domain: DGGITQSPKYLFRKEGQNVTLSCEQNLNHDAMYWYRQDPGQGLRLIYYSQIVNDFQKGDIAEGYSVSREKKESFPLTVTSAQKNPTAFYLCASSIGSRANSQPQHFGDGTRLSIL.

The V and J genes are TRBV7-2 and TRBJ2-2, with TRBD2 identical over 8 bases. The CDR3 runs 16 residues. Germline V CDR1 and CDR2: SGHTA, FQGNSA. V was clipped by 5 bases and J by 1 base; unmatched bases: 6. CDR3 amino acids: CASSPLSGRNTGELFF. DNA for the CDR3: TGTGCCAGCAGCCCCCTGAGCGGGAGGAACACCGGGGAGCTGTTTTTT.

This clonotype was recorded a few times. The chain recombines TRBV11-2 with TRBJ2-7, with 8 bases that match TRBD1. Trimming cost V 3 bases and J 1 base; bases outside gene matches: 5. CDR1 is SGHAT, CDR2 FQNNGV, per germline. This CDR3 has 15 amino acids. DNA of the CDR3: TGTGCCAGCAGCTTGGACAGGGTTTTTTCCTACGAGCAGTACTTC. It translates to CASSLDRVFSYEQYF.

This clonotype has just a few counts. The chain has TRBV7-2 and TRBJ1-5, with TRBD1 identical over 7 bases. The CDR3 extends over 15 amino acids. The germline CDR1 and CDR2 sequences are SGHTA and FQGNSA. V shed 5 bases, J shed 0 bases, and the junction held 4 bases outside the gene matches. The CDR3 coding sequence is TGTGCCAGCAGCCCACAGGGGTATAGCAATCAGCCCCAGCATTTT. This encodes CASSPQGYSNQPQHF.